This passage covers 21 T cell receptor beta chains from one sample sequenced in a study of identical twins. TCRdb passed the 5' RACE reads through MiXCR, listing each CDR3 protein once. The table lists roughly 280,000 distinct CDR3 sequences, just under 9.5% of them singletons. This sample also belongs to another study, concerning yellow fever vaccine responses in identical twins.

The sequencing input was CD8+ T cells sorted from blood. These receptors originate from a woman aged 18-35 years in good health.

V and J are TRBV4-2 and TRBJ2-5; perhaps TRBD1 as D (5 bases). The V and J ends lost 1 base and 5 bases respectively, with 11 bases between them. The V gene's germline CDR1 is LGHNA and CDR2 YNFKEQ. The CDR3 is made up of 14 amino acids. The chain's CDR3 is CASSQVGPQETQYF. As DNA, the CDR3 is TGTGCCAGCAGCCAAGTGGGGCCCCAGGAGACCCAGTACTTC.

This clonotype was observed a few times. V is TRBV27 and J is TRBJ1-2, with unresolved D. The germline V gene encodes CDR1 MNHEY and CDR2 SMNVEV (reference sequence). The CDR3 consists of 18 residues. The ends were cut back, 5 bases at V and 4 bases at J, with 26 bases in the middle. CDR3 DNA: TGTGCCAGCAGTCTACTAAGCTTACAATCTCCTTCCTTCTATGGCTACACCTTC. Amino acids: CASSLLSLQSPSFYGYTF.

This clonotype was seen once. This chain connects TRBV7-3 to TRBJ2-3, with TRBD2 identical over 9 bases. The CDR3 has 16 amino acids. The germline gives CDR1 SGHTA, CDR2 FQGTGA. Trimming removed 2 bases from V and 3 bases from J; junction bases left unmatched: 6. The CDR3 DNA reads as TGTGCCAGCAGCTTAGGAGGCGGGGGGGTTACAGATACGCAGTATTTT. It specifies CASSLGGGGVTDTQYF.

This clonotype was picked up a small number of times. The chain combines TRBV11-3 with TRBJ2-1; the D call may be TRBD1 or TRBD2 (6 bases each). Germline V gene sequence: CDR1 SGHNT, CDR2 YENEEA. This CDR3 is 16 amino acids long. V lost 3 bases and J 0 bases, leaving 12 bases between the germline ends. CDR3 region: CASSFRGLSSYNEQFF. DNA for the CDR3: TGTGCCAGCAGCTTTCGGGGGCTTAGCTCCTACAATGAGCAGTTCTTC.

The sample holds many counts of this clonotype. The rearrangement uses TRBV28 and TRBJ2-7; 7 bases line up with TRBD2. This CDR3 comprises 12 residues. The germline V gene encodes CDR1 MDHEN and CDR2 SYDVKM. Trimming at V came to 1 base and at J to 9 bases, leaving 3 bases not matched to a gene. In DNA, the CDR3 is TGTGCCAGCAGTTTATCGGGGGGTGCGCAGTACTTC. Protein sequence: CASSLSGGAQYF.

J is TRBJ2-5 and V is TRBV29-1; 7 bases align to TRBD2. J gave up 3 bases and V 3 bases, and 7 bases lay outside the gene matches. There are 14 residues in the CDR3. The germline V gene encodes CDR1 SQVTM and CDR2 ANQGSEA. The CDR3 DNA follows: TGCAGCGTTGAGAGCCGGGACTATGAAGAGACCCAGTACTTC. Its protein is CSVESRDYEETQYF. The full variable domain, rest sourced from reference TRBV29-1 and TRBJ2-5, is SAVISQKPSRDICQRGTSLTIQCQVDSQVTMMFWYRQQPGQSLTLIATANQGSEATYESGFVIDKFPISRPNLTFSTLTVSNMSPEDSSIYLCSVESRDYEETQYFGPGTRLLVL.

This chain joins TRBV11-1 and TRBJ2-1, with a weak D call TRBD1 (6 bases). With 5 bases removed from V and 2 bases from J, the gap between germline ends came to 16 bases. The CDR3 has 16 residues. The germline V gene encodes CDR1 SGHAT and CDR2 FQDESV (reference sequence). In DNA, the CDR3 is TGTGCCAGCAGCGGTCCAGGGGAAGGGGCCTACAATGAGCAGTTCTTC. Its protein product is CASSGPGEGAYNEQFF.

This clonotype was detected only a few times. The V call is TRBV5-1, the J call TRBJ2-3; D might be TRBD1 or TRBD2, each matching 5 bases. With 3 bases removed from V and 2 bases from J, the gap between germline ends came to 10 bases. This CDR3 is 14 amino acids long. CDR1 SGHRS and CDR2 YFSETQ come from the germline V gene. The CDR3 loop reads CASSSGPVTDTQYF. The CDR3 DNA reads as TGCGCCAGCAGCTCGGGACCAGTCACAGATACGCAGTATTTT.

This clonotype was counted a few times. The J gene is TRBJ2-7, the V gene TRBV30; no clear D. Deletions cut 0 bases from V and 6 bases from J, with 12 bases between. Germline loops: CDR1 GTSNPN, CDR2 SVGIG (reference sequence). The length of the CDR3 is 13 residues. CDR3: CAWSVPGFREQYF. The CDR3 nucleotides are TGTGCCTGGAGTGTACCCGGGTTTCGCGAGCAGTACTTC.

Turning to this clonotype: A much bigger clone sits one base away, suggesting this may be a read error. V is TRBV10-3 and J is TRBJ2-7; no clear D. Germline V gene sequence: CDR1 ENHRY, CDR2 SYGVKD. CDR3 length: 15 residues. V lost 0 bases and J lost 2, with 11 bases in between. The CDR3: CAISESETVTYEQYF. The CDR3 DNA reads TGTGCCATCAGTGAGTCGGAGACGGTTACCTACGAGCAGTACTTC.

The chain employs TRBV27 and TRBJ2-3; TRBD2 matches at 11 bases. Trimming removed 3 bases from V and 3 bases from J; junction bases left unmatched: 14. CDR1 MNHEY and CDR2 SMNVEV come from the germline V gene (reference sequence). This CDR3 is 19 amino acids long. CDR3 protein: CASSFQVLAGARGTDTQYF. The CDR3 DNA reads as TGTGCCAGCAGTTTCCAGGTACTAGCGGGGGCCCGGGGAACAGATACGCAGTATTTT.

The chain's CDR3 is CASSVRGGTSARTDTQYF. CDR3 coding DNA: TGTGCCAGCAGCGTTCGGGGCGGGACTAGCGCGCGCACAGATACGCAGTATTTT. This chain connects TRBV11-2 to TRBJ2-3; TRBD2 agrees at 10 bases. The CDR3 has 18 residues. V shed 5 bases and J 1 base; nucleotides not matched to a gene: 12. The germline V gene has CDR1 SGHAT and CDR2 FQNNGV.

This clonotype was counted many times. The rearrangement joins TRBV2 to TRBJ2-5; D is ambiguous. The V gene's germline CDR1 is SNHLY and CDR2 FYNNEI. This CDR3 has 16 residues. V lost 7 bases to trimming and J lost 0 bases, with 18 bases between them. CDR3 DNA sequence: TGTGCCAGCACTACTGCTGTGACTCGGTACCAAGAGACCCAGTACTTC. It specifies CASTTAVTRYQETQYF.

This clonotype has a single count. CDR3 in DNA: TGTGCCAGCAGTTCTAAGCGGGAGGCCTACGAGCAGTACTTC. Translated, it gives CASSSKREAYEQYF. The V call is TRBV27, the J call TRBJ2-7; 9 bases are a match to TRBD2. The germline gives CDR1 MNHEY, CDR2 SMNVEV (reference sequence). This CDR3 has 14 residues. V shed 4 bases and J 2 bases; nucleotides not matched to a gene: 3.

This chain joins TRBV13 and TRBJ2-5; 13 bases align to TRBD2. This CDR3 is 15 amino acids long. V was clipped by 5 bases and J by 4 bases; unmatched bases: 4. CDR1 PRHDT and CDR2 FYEKMQ come from the germline V gene (reference sequence). The CDR3 DNA reads as TGTGCCAGCAGCCCACTAGCGGGGGGGCGAGAGACCCAGTACTTC. Amino acid sequence: CASSPLAGGRETQYF.

This chain joins TRBV6-2 or TRBV6-3 and TRBJ1-6, with a weak D call TRBD1 (5 bases). This CDR3 is 17 amino acids long. Germline assignment: CDR1 MNHEY and CDR2 SVGEGT. V lost 2 bases and J lost 9, with 20 bases in between. The CDR3 sequence is CASSYRWARPGGSPLHF. The DNA of the CDR3 is TGTGCCAGCAGTTACAGATGGGCCAGGCCGGGGGGTTCACCCCTCCACTTT.

J is TRBJ1-6 and V is TRBV9; D is perhaps TRBD1 (6 bases). Germline V gives CDR1 SGDLS, CDR2 YYNGEE. The ends were cut back, 3 bases at V and 12 bases at J, with 10 bases in the middle. There are 12 residues in the CDR3. CDR3 sequence (DNA): TGTGCCAGCAGCGGCCAGGGGCAACCCCTCCACTTT. It is translated as CASSGQGQPLHF.

This clonotype was seen only a few times. The rearrangement links TRBV5-1 to TRBJ2-7; D gene ambiguous. This CDR3 contains 15 residues. Looked up from germline, CDR1 is SGHRS and CDR2 is YFSETQ. V was trimmed by 0 bases and J by 0 bases, leaving 10 bases between them. Here the CDR3 DNA reads TGCGCCAGCAGCTTGGTCAGCCCGATCTCCTACGAGCAGTACTTC. Translation: CASSLVSPISYEQYF.

This clonotype has a handful of counts. The rearrangement links TRBV4-3 to TRBJ1-1; possibly TRBD1 for D (5 bases). This CDR3 comprises 14 residues. Germline V CDR1 and CDR2: LGHNA, YSLEER. Trimming removed 0 bases at V and 6 bases at J, with 11 bases between. The CDR3 sequence: CASSQDRAFPEAFF. The CDR3 coding sequence is TGCGCCAGCAGCCAAGACAGGGCCTTCCCTGAAGCTTTCTTT.

This clonotype was observed a single time. The chain couples TRBV6-4 to TRBJ2-1; 7 bases map to TRBD1. The germline CDR1 and CDR2 sequences are MRHNA and SNTAGT. The CDR3 length is 14 residues. V trimming: 8 bases; J trimming: 1 base; junction bases outside the gene matches: 5. The CDR3 DNA follows: TGTGCCAGCGGCGCAGGGGGTTCCTACAATGAGCAGTTCTTC. Its protein product is CASGAGGSYNEQFF.

The sample holds many counts of this clonotype. V gene TRBV6-2 or TRBV6-3 combines with J gene TRBJ2-2, with D unclear. V was clipped by 6 bases and J by 3 bases, with 17 bases between them. Germline CDR1 is MNHEY and CDR2 is SVGEGT. This CDR3 region has 16 residues. The DNA of the CDR3 is TGTGCCAGCAGACCCCCCCTAGTGAAGGACACCGGGGAGCTGTTTTTT. It translates to CASRPPLVKDTGELFF.